The rows below give T cell receptor beta chains drawn from one sample of a study of CD8 T cells in Susac syndrome. Via MiXCR, TCRdb re-called the immunoSEQ multiplex PCR reads, giving one row per CDR3 protein. The sample records 300,000 or so distinct CDR3 sequences, under 95% being singletons. Specimen: CD4+ T cells from PBMCs. The receptors come from a human donor with multiple sclerosis. CDR3s include the opening cysteine and the closing phenylalanine or tryptophan. D genes are given only for firm matches. Some rows have no size entry. The others give once, few or many, or a class for an expanded clone.

TRBJ1-1 . TRBV5-1 . CASRYEGGHTEAFF TGCGCCAGCAGGTACGAGGGGGGCCACACTGAAGCTTTCTTT
TRBJ1-1 TRBD1 TRBV5-4 . CASSPGTGSATEAFF TGTGCCAGCAGCCCCGGGACAGGGAGCGCCACTGAAGCTTTCTTT
TRBJ2-1 TRBD2 TRBV7-8 . CASSLGSGRGRSGEQFF TGTGCCAGCAGCTTAGGGAGCGGGAGGGGCCGGAGCGGTGAGCAGTTCTTC
TRBJ2-2 . TRBV29-1 . CNLTGRRHTGELFF TGCAACCTGACGGGGAGGCGGCACACCGGGGAGCTGTTTTTT
TRBJ1-1 . TRBV30 . CACHHGARTNTEAFF TGTGCCTGCCATCACGGGGCCCGGACGAACACTGAAGCTTTCTTT
TRBJ2-3 . TRBV12-3/TRBV12-4 . CASSFGGDGDTQYF TGTGCCAGCAGTTTTGGAGGGGATGGGGATACGCAGTATTTT
TRBJ1-2 TRBD1 TRBV6-5 . CASSPTGTAIRGYTF TGTGCCAGCAGCCCAACCGGGACAGCGATTCGAGGCTACACCTTC
TRBJ1-5 . TRBV7-9 . CASSDTPGNQPQHF TGTGCCAGCAGCGATACCCCGGGCAATCAGCCCCAGCATTTT
TRBJ1-2 . TRBV20-1 . CSARDPVDSLGYTF TGCAGTGCTAGAGACCCCGTGGACAGTTTAGGCTACACCTTC
TRBJ2-7 . TRBV6-6 . CASSYDGMSYEQYF TGTGCCAGCAGTTACGACGGGATGTCCTACGAGCAGTACTTC
TRBJ1-4 TRBD1 TRBV6-1 . CASSEGTGHLLGNEKLFF TGTGCCAGCAGTGAAGGGACAGGGCATTTGCTCGGTAATGAAAAACTGTTTTTT
TRBJ2-2 . TRBV7-7 few CASRGGNTGELFF TGTGCTAGCCGTGGCGGAAACACCGGGGAGCTGTTTTTT
TRBJ1-6 TRBD1 TRBV12-5 once CASGTGQGGYYSPLHF TGTGCTAGTGGTACCGGACAGGGGGGATATTATTCACCCCTCCACTTT
TRBJ1-1 . TRBV19 . CASSMGLMNTEAFF TGTGCCAGTAGTATGGGGTTAATGAACACTGAAGCTTTCTTT
TRBJ2-6 . TRBV6-2/TRBV6-3 . CASLFSGANVLTF TGTGCCAGCCTGTTCTCTGGGGCCAACGTCCTGACTTTC
TRBJ2-3 TRBD2 TRBV5-1 . CASGSGGYTDTQYF TGCGCCAGCGGTAGCGGGGGTTACACAGATACGCAGTATTTT
TRBJ1-5 TRBD1 TRBV7-9 . CASSSSGGSNQPQHF TGTGCCAGCAGCTCGTCAGGGGGAAGCAATCAGCCCCAGCATTTT
TRBJ1-2 . TRBV12-3/TRBV12-4 . CASTEYGFEGYTF TGTGCCAGCACTGAATATGGCTTCGAGGGCTACACCTTC
TRBJ2-7 TRBD2 TRBV4-1 . CASSQPSGSYEQYF TGCGCCAGCAGCCAACCTAGCGGCTCCTACGAGCAGTACTTC
TRBJ2-3 . TRBV6-6 once CATVWDPTDTQYF TGTGCCACCGTGTGGGACCCCACAGATACGCAGTATTTT
TRBJ2-7 . TRBV7-2 once CASSLVSRPYEQYF TGTGCCAGCAGCTTAGTTTCCAGGCCCTACGAGCAGTACTTC
TRBJ2-1 TRBD2 TRBV4-2 . CASSQDPGLAGVGDNEQFF TGTGCCAGCAGCCAAGATCCGGGACTAGCGGGAGTTGGAGACAATGAGCAGTTCTTC
TRBJ2-7 . TRBV7-8 . CASSLVILASEQYF TGTGCCAGCAGCTTAGTCATCCTAGCCAGCGAGCAGTACTTC
TRBJ2-7 . TRBV29-1 . CSVVGLLAGEQYF TGCAGCGTTGTCGGACTTCTTGCGGGCGAGCAGTACTTC
TRBJ1-4 . TRBV5-1 . CASSVRGSTEKLFF TGCGCCAGCAGCGTCAGGGGCTCGACTGAAAAACTGTTTTTT
TRBJ2-3 TRBD2 TRBV29-1 . CSAEREDVTDTQYF TGCAGCGCCGAACGGGAGGACGTGACAGATACGCAGTATTTT
TRBJ2-3 TRBD2 TRBV12-3/TRBV12-4 . CASSLSGASTDTQYF TGTGCCAGCAGTTTGAGCGGGGCTAGCACAGATACGCAGTATTTT
TRBJ2-7 . TRBV27 . CASSLRTKGLYEQYF TGTGCCAGCAGTTTAAGGACCAAAGGGTTATACGAGCAGTACTTC
TRBJ1-2 TRBD1 TRBV3-1 . CASSQFGNRGLHGYTF TGTGCCAGCAGCCAATTTGGGAACAGGGGGCTACATGGCTACACCTTC
TRBJ1-2 . TRBV18 few CASSPSEGYTF TGTGCCAGCTCACCCTCGGAGGGCTACACCTTC
TRBJ2-7 . TRBV4-2 few CASSQDGQRSYEQYF TGTGCCAGCAGCCAAGATGGGCAGCGGTCCTACGAGCAGTACTTC